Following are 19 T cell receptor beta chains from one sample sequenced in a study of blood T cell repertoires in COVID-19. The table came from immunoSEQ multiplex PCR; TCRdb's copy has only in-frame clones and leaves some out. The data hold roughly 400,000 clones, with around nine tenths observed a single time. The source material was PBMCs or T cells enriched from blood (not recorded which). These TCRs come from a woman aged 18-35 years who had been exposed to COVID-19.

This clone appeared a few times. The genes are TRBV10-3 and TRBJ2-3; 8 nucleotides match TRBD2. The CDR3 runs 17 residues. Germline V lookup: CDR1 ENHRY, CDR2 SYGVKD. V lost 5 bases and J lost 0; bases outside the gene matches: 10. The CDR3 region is CAISTSPTSASTDTQYF. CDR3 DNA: TGTGCCATCAGTACCAGCCCGACTAGCGCCAGCACAGATACGCAGTATTTT.

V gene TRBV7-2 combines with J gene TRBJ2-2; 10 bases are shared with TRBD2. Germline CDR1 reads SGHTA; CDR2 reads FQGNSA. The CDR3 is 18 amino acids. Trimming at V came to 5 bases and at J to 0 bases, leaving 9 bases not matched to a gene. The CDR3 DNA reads TGTGCCAGCAGCACCCCACTAGCGGGGTACTCGAACACCGGGGAGCTGTTTTTT. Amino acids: CASSTPLAGYSNTGELFF.

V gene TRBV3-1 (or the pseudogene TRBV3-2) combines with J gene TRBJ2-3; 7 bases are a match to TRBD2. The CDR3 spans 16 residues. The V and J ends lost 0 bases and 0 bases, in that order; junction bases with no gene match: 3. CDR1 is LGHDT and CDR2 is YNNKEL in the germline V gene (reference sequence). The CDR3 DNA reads TGTGCCAGCAGCCAAGATTCGGGGGGAAGCACAGATACGCAGTATTTT. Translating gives CASSQDSGGSTDTQYF.

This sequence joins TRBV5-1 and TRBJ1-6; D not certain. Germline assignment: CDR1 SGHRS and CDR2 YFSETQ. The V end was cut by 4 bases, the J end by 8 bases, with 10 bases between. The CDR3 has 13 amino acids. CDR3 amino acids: CASSPSTDSPLHF. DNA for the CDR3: TGCGCCAGCAGCCCTTCAACGGATTCACCCCTCCACTTT.

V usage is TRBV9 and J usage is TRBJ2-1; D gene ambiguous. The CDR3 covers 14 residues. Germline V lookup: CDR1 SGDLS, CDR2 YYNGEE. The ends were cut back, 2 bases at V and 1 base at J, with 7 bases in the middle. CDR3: CASSVGRSYNEQFF. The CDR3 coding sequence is TGTGCCAGCAGCGTCGGTCGTTCCTACAATGAGCAGTTCTTC. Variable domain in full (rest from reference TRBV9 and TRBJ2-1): DSGVTQTPKHLITATGQRVTLRCSPRSGDLSVYWYQQSLDQGLQFLIQYYNGEERAKGNILERFSAQQFPDLHSELNLSSLELGDSALYFCASSVGRSYNEQFFGPGTRLTVL.

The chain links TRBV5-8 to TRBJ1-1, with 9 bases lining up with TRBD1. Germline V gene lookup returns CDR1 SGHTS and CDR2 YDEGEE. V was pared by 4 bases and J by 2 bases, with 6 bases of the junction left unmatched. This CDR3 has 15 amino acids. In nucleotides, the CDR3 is TGTGCCAGCAGCACACCGGGACAGGGTAACACTGAAGCTTTCTTT. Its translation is CASSTPGQGNTEAFF. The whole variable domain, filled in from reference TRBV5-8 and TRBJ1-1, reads EAGVTQSPTHLIKTRGQQATLRCSPISGHTSVYWYQQALGLGLQFLLWYDEGEERNRGNFPPRFSGRQFPNYSSELNVNALELEDSALYLCASSTPGQGNTEAFFGQGTRLTVV.

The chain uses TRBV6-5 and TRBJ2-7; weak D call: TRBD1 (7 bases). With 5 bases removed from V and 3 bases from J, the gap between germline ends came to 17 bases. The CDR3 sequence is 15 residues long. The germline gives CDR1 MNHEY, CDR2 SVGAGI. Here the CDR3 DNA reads TGTGCCAGCAGTACCCCGTACAGGGGAGGCTACGAGCAGTACTTC. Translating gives CASSTPYRGGYEQYF.

CDR3 DNA sequence: TGCGCCAGCAGCCAAGATCGGGGGAGGGGTCTTTACAATGAGCAGTTCTTC. Amino acids: CASSQDRGRGLYNEQFF. The chain joins TRBV4-1 to TRBJ2-1; 7 positions agree with TRBD2. Germline V lookup: CDR1 MGHRA, CDR2 YSYEKL. This CDR3 is 17 amino acids long. J lost 4 bases, V lost 0 bases, and 9 bases had no gene match.

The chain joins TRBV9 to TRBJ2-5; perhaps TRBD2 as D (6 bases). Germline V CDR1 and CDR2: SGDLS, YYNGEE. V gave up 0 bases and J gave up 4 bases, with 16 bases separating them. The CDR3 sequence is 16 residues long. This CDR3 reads CASSVGTTLSRETQYF. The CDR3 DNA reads TGTGCCAGCAGCGTAGGGACTACCCTTAGTCGAGAGACCCAGTACTTC.

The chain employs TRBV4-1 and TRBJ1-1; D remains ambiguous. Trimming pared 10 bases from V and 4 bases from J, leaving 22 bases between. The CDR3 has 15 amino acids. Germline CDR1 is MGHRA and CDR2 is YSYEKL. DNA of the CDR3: TGCGCCACCAAAGGAAGCGCACCACTCCTCACTGAAGCTTTCTTT. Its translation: CATKGSAPLLTEAFF.

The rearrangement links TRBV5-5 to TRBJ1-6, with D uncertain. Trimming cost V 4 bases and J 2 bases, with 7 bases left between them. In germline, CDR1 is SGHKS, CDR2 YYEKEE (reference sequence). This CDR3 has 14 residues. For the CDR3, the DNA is TGTGCCAGCAGCCCCGGGGCCTATAATTCACCCCTCCACTTT. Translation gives CASSPGAYNSPLHF.

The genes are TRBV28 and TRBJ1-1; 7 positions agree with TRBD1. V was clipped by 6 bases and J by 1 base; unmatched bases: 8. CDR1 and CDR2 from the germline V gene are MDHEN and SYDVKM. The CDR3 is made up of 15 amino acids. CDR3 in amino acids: CASRNPGQTNTEAFF. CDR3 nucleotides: TGTGCCAGCAGAAACCCGGGACAGACGAACACTGAAGCTTTCTTT.

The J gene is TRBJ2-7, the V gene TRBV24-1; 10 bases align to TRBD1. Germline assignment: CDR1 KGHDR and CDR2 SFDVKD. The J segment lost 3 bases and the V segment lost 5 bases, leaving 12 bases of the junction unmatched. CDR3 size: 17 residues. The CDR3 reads CATSAPSGDRGFYEQYF. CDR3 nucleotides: TGTGCCACCAGTGCCCCATCCGGGGACAGGGGCTTCTACGAGCAGTACTTC.

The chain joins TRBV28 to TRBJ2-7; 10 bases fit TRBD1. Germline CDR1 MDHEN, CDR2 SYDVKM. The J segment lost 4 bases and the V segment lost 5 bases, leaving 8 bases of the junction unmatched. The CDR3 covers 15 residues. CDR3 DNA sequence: TGTGCCAGCAGTAGAGCGGGACAGGGGTCTTACGAGCAGTACTTC. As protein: CASSRAGQGSYEQYF.

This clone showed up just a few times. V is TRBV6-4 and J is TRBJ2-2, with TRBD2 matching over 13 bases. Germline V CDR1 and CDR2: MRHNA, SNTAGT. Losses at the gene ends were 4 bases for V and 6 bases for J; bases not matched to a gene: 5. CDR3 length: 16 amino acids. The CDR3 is CASSAAGLAGPGELFF. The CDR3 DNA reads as TGTGCCAGCAGTGCAGCGGGACTAGCGGGACCCGGGGAGCTGTTTTTT.

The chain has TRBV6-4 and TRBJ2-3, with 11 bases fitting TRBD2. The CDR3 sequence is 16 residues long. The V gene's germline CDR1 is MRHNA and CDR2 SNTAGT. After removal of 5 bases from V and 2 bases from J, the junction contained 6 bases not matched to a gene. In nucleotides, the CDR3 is TGTGCCAGCAGTACGGGGACTAGCGGCACCACAGATACGCAGTATTTT. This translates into CASSTGTSGTTDTQYF.

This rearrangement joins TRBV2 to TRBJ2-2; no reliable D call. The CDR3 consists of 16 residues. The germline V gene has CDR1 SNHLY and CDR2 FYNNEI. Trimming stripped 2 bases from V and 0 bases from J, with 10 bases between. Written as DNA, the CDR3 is TGTGCCAGCAGTGAACAGCGTGGGTCGAACACCGGGGAGCTGTTTTTT. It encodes CASSEQRGSNTGELFF.

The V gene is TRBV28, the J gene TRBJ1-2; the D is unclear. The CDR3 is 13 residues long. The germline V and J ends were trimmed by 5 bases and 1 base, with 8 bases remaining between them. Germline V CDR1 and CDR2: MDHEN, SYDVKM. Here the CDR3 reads CASSVQVNYGYTF. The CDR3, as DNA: TGTGCCAGCAGTGTGCAGGTTAACTATGGCTACACCTTC.

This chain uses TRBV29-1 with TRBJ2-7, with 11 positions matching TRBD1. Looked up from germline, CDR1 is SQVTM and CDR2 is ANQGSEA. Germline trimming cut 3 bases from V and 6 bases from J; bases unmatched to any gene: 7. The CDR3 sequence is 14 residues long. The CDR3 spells CSVDIGTGGREQYF. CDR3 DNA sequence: TGCAGCGTTGATATCGGGACAGGGGGGCGCGAGCAGTACTTC.